The rows below give T cell receptor beta chains drawn from one sample of a study of synovial regulatory T cells in juvenile arthritis. The table came from immunoSEQ multiplex PCR; TCRdb's copy has only in-frame clones and leaves some out. The listing records some 9,800 clones. The sample was Treg cells from blood. The source of these receptors is a donor aged 2-29 years with juvenile idiopathic arthritis. Each CDR3 is given with its conserved first and last residue. The order of the fields is V gene, J gene, clone size, CDR3 length, CDR3 protein. Rows give clone size only sometimes, using once, few, many, or a class for an expanded clone.

TRBV19	TRBJ1-5	NA	18	CASSTGQGGVRNNQPQHF
TRBV10-3	TRBJ1-1	NA	13	CAIRGTLNTEAFF
TRBV7-8	TRBJ2-7	NA	15	CASTKGRQGYYEQYF
TRBV19	TRBJ2-1	medium-sized	15	CASSIAGGGFNEQFF
TRBV5-1	TRBJ2-1	NA	16	CASSLELLARYNEQFF
TRBV11-2	TRBJ2-5	NA	16	CASSRSGGVVGETQYF
TRBV5-1	TRBJ2-7	NA	11	CASSANREQYF
TRBV5-1	TRBJ2-1	NA	16	CASSLPLAGGIDEQFF
TRBV27	TRBJ1-5	NA	13	CASSLQVGQPQHF
TRBV4-1	TRBJ2-5	NA	17	CASSQDPGLAGGETQYF
TRBV28	TRBJ2-7	NA	13	CASSFELVHEQYF
TRBV7-2	TRBJ2-5	NA	15	CASSPWVAGMETQYF
TRBV7-8	TRBJ2-1	NA	17	CASNKPGLGQGRDEQFF
TRBV2	TRBJ1-5	NA	13	CASRGETGQAQHF
TRBV10-3	TRBJ1-4	medium-sized	13	CAISGGGHEKLFF
TRBV6-1	TRBJ1-1	NA	14	CASRNWGENTEAFF
TRBV5-1	TRBJ1-2	NA	17	CASSLIPTGLANYGYTF
TRBV7-3	TRBJ1-6	NA	15	CASSLTGSYNSPLHF
TRBV7-9	TRBJ1-2	NA	15	CASSLEESGVYGYTF
TRBV18	TRBJ1-3	NA	16	CASSASGSLTGNTIYF
TRBV18	TRBJ1-1	NA	13	CASSPRVDTEAFF
TRBV7-3	TRBJ2-2	NA	15	CASSPTGGAGGELFF
TRBV5-1	TRBJ2-5	NA	14	CASSLMGGEETQYF
TRBV5-6	TRBJ2-3	NA	15	CASSPRGTFTDTQYF
TRBV5-4	TRBJ2-5	NA	14	CASSLERYQETQYF
TRBV7-9	TRBJ1-3	NA	18	CASSLERGGYPSGNTIYF
TRBV19	TRBJ2-7	medium-sized	14	CASSIMFGSYEQYF
TRBV4-1	TRBJ1-1	NA	16	CASSQGGTGMNTEAFF
TRBV2	TRBJ1-1	NA	14	CASSVGRLLPEAFF
TRBV10-3	TRBJ2-3	NA	14	CAISDDSSTDTQYF
TRBV6-6	TRBJ1-5	NA	15	CASSKDRGRNQPQHF
TRBV20-1	TRBJ2-5	NA	11	CSASYQETQYF
TRBV4-3	TRBJ2-3	NA	14	CASSQGTVGYTQYF
TRBV5-1	TRBJ1-4	NA	17	CASSLGTVVAANEKLFF
TRBV6-5	TRBJ1-2	NA	13	CASSYWTVYGYTF
TRBV9	TRBJ2-1	NA	13	CASSVKGGNEQFF
TRBV10-2	TRBJ1-1	NA	13	CASSETGNTEAFF
TRBV27	TRBJ2-3	NA	19	CASRKPGLAGRGMTDTQYF
TRBV6-1	TRBJ2-5	NA	13	CASAGQRQETQYF
TRBV2	TRBJ2-4	NA	15	CAGATGGLAKNIQYF
TRBV15	TRBJ2-1	NA	17	CATSRGSGPSSYNEQFF
TRBV6-1	TRBJ2-5	NA	14	CASSEAVRVYEQYF
TRBV5-1	TRBJ2-3	NA	14	CASSLVLEADTQYF
TRBV7-9	TRBJ1-4	NA	15	CASSEQGAENEKLFF
TRBV6-5	TRBJ1-5	NA	16	CASSYSGFPSNQPQHF
TRBV7-2	TRBJ2-7	NA	15	CASSLGALYSYEQYF
TRBV5-1	TRBJ1-2	NA	14	CASSRTTGGIGYTF
TRBV6-6	TRBJ1-5	NA	16	CASRSSGTGERGTQHF
TRBV14	TRBJ1-1	NA	15	CASSQVSLAGTEAFF
TRBV10-3	TRBJ2-3	NA	15	CAISEPGQGTDTQYF
TRBV7-3	TRBJ2-1	NA	15	CASSPKGKSYNEQFF
TRBV5-1	TRBJ1-1	NA	16	CASRYSRGGINTEAFF
TRBV5-4	TRBJ1-1	medium-sized	15	CASSLEGTGGTEAFF
TRBV7-2	TRBJ2-1	NA	13	CASSLGSYNEQFF
TRBV10-3	TRBJ1-3	medium-sized	14	CAITGTGAGNTIYF
TRBV6-6	TRBJ1-1	NA	15	CASSSRTGGNTEAFF
TRBV11-2	TRBJ2-7	NA	15	CASSQGLAISYEQYF
TRBV7-8	TRBJ1-5	NA	13	CASSRFSNQPQHF
TRBV23-1	TRBJ2-1	NA	17	CASSQTLRDRFFDEQFF
TRBV5-1	TRBJ1-2	NA	12	CASSPWGDGYTF